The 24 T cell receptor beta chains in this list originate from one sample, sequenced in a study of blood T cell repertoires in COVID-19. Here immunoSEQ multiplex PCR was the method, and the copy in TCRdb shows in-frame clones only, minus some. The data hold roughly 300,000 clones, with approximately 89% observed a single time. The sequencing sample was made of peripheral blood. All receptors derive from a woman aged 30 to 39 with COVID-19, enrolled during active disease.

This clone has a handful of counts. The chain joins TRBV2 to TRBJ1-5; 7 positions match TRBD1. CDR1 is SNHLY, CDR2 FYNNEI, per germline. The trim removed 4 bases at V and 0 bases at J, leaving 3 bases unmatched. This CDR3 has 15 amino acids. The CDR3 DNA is TGTGCCAGCAGTGCGACAGGGTATAGCAATCAGCCCCAGCATTTT. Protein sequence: CASSATGYSNQPQHF.

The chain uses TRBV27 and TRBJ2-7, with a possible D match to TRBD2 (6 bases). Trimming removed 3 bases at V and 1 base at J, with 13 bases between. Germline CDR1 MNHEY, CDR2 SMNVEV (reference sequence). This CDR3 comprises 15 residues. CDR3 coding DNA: TGTGCCAGCAGTTTCGGGACTCCTCAATCCTACGAGCAGTACTTC. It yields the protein CASSFGTPQSYEQYF.

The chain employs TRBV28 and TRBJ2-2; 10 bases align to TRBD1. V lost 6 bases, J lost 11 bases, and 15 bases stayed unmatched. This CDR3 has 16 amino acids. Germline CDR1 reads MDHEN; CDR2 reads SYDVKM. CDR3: CASRIDRGLSKVELFF. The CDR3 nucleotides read TGTGCCAGCAGGATCGACAGGGGGCTTTCGAAGGTTGAGCTGTTTTTT.

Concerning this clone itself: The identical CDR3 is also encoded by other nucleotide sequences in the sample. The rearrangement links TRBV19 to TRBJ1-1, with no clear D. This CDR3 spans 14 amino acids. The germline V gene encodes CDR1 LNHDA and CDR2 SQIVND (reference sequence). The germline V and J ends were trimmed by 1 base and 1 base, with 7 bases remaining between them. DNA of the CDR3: TGTGCCAGTAGTATAGGGGCGGGGAACACTGAAGCTTTCTTT. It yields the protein CASSIGAGNTEAFF.

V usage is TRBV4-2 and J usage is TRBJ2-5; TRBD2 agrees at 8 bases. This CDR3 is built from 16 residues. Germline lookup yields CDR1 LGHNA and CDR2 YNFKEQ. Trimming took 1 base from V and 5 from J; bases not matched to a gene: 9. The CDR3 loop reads CASSQVTGTSGETQYF. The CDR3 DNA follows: TGTGCCAGCAGCCAAGTTACAGGAACTAGCGGCGAGACCCAGTACTTC.

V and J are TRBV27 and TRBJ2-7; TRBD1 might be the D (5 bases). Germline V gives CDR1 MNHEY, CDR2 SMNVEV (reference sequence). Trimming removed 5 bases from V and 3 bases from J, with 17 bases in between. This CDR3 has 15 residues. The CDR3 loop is CASSPLGVEGYEQYF. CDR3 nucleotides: TGTGCCAGCAGTCCCCTAGGGGTGGAAGGCTACGAGCAGTACTTC.

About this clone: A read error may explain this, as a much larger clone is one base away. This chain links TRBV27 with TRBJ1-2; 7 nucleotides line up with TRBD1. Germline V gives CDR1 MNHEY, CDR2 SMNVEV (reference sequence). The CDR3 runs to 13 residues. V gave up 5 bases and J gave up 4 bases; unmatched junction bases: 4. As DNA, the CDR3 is TGTGCCAGCAGTCAGACAGGGAGCTATGGCTACACCTTC. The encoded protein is CASSQTGSYGYTF.

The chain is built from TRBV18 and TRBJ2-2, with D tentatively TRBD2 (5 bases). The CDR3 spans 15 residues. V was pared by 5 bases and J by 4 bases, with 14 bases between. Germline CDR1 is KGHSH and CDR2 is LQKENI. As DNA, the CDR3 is TGTGCCAGCTCAGCTTATAGCGAGATCACCGGGGAGCTGTTTTTT. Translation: CASSAYSEITGELFF.

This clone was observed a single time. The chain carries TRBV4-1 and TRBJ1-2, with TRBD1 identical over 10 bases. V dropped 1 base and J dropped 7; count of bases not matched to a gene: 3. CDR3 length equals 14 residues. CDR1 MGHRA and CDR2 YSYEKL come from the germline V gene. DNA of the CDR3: TGCGCCAGCAGCCAAGGACAGGGGGCCTTTGGCTACACCTTC. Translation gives CASSQGQGAFGYTF.

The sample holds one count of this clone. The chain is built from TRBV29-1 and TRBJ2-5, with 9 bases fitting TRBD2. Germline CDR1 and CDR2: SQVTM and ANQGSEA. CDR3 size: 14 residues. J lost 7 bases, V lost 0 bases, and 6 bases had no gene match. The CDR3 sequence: CSVEDEVAGVTQYF. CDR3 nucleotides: TGCAGCGTTGAAGATGAGGTAGCGGGAGTGACCCAGTACTTC.

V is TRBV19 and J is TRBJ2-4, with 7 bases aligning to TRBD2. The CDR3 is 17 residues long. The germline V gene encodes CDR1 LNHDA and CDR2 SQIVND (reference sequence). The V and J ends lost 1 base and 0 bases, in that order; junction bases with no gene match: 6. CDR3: CASSIALGTTAKNIQYF. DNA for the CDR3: TGTGCCAGTAGTATAGCTCTCGGGACTACAGCCAAAAACATTCAGTACTTC. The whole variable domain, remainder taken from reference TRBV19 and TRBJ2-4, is DGGITQSPKYLFRKEGQNVTLSCEQNLNHDAMYWYRQDPGQGLRLIYYSQIVNDFQKGDIAEGYSVSREKKESFPLTVTSAQKNPTAFYLCASSIALGTTAKNIQYFGAGTRLSVL.

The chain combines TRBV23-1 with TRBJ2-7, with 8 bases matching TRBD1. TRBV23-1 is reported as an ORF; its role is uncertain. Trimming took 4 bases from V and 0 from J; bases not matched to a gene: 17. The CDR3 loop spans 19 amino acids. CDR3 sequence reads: CASSLRDRPKSDRSYEQYF. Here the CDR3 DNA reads TGCGCCAGCAGTCTCCGGGACAGGCCAAAATCTGATCGCTCCTACGAGCAGTACTTC.

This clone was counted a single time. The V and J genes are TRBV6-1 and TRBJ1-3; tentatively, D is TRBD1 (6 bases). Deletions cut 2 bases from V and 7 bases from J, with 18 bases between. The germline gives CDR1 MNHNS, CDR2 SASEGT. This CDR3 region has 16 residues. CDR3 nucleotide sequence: TGTGCCAGCAGTGAAAGGATGGACAGCCTTGGGAACACCATATATTTT. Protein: CASSERMDSLGNTIYF.

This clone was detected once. This chain's CDR3 is CASTPRGRGQPQHF. The CDR3 nucleotides read TGTGCCAGTACCCCCAGGGGACGGGGACAGCCCCAGCATTTT. The chain uses TRBV19 and TRBJ1-5; tentatively, D is TRBD1 (6 bases). The V gene lost 7 bases and the J gene lost 7 bases, with 17 bases spanning the gap. CDR1 and CDR2 from the germline V gene are LNHDA and SQIVND (reference sequence). This CDR3 region has 14 residues. The complete variable domain, with remaining parts taken from reference TRBV19 and TRBJ1-5, reads DGGITQSPKYLFRKEGQNVTLSCEQNLNHDAMYWYRQDPGQGLRLIYYSQIVNDFQKGDIAEGYSVSREKKESFPLTVTSAQKNPTAFYLCASTPRGRGQPQHFGDGTRLSIL.

The CDR3 protein is CASSAQGQGNFEQYF. The CDR3, as DNA: TGTGCCAGCAGCGCTCAAGGACAGGGGAATTTCGAGCAGTACTTC. The chain joins TRBV9 to TRBJ2-7, with 9 positions matching TRBD1. Trimming took 3 bases from V and 6 from J; bases not matched to a gene: 10. The CDR3 runs to 15 residues. Germline V gene data show CDR1 as SGDLS and CDR2 as YYNGEE.

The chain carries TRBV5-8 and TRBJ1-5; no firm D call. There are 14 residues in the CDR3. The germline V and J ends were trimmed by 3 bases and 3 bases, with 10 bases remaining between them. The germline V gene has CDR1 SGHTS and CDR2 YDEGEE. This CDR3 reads CASSSQDFNQPQHF. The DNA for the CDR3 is TGTGCCAGCAGCTCTCAGGACTTCAATCAGCCCCAGCATTTT.

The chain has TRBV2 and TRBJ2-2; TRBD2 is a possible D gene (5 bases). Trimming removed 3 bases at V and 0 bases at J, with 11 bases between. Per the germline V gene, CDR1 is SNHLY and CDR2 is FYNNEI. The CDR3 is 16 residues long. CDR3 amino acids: CASSDLREANTGELFF. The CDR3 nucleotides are TGTGCCAGCAGTGATTTACGGGAAGCGAACACCGGGGAGCTGTTTTTT.

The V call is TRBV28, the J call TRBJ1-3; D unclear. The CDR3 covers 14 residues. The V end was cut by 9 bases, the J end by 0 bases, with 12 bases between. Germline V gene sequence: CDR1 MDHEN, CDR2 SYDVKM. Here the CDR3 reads CASLPLSSGNTIYF. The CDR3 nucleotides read TGTGCCAGTCTGCCCCTGAGCTCTGGAAACACCATATATTTT.

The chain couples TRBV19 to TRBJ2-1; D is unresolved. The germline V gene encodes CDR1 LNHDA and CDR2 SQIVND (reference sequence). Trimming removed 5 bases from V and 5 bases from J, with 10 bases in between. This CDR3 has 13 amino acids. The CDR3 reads CASSARANNEQFF. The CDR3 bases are TGTGCCAGTAGTGCCCGAGCAAACAATGAGCAGTTCTTC.

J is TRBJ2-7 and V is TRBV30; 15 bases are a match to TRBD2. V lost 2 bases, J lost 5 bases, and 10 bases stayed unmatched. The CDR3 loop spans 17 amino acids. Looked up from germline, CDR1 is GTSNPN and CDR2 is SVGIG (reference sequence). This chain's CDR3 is CAWSLPPGTSGRHEQYF. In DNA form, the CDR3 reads TGTGCCTGGAGTCTCCCTCCGGGGACTAGCGGGAGGCACGAGCAGTACTTC.

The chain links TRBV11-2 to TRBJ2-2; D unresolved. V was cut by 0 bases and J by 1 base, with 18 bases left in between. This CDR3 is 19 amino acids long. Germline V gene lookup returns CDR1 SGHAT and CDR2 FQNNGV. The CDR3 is CASSLDQDWRLMNTGELFF. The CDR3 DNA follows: TGTGCCAGCAGCTTAGATCAGGATTGGCGCTTAATGAACACCGGGGAGCTGTTTTTT.

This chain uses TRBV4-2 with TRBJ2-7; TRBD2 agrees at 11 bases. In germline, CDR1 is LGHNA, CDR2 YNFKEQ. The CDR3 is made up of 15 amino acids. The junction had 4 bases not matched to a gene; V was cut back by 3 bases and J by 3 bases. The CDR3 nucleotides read TGTGCCAGCAGCCAGACTAGCGGGGACGACTACGAGCAGTACTTC. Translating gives CASSQTSGDDYEQYF.

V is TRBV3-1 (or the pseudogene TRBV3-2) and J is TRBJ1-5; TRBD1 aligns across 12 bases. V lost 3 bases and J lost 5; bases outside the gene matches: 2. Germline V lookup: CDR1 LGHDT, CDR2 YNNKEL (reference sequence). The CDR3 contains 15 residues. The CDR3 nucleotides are TGTGCCAGCAGCCAGGGGACAGGGGGCGATCAGCCCCAGCATTTT. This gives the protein CASSQGTGGDQPQHF.

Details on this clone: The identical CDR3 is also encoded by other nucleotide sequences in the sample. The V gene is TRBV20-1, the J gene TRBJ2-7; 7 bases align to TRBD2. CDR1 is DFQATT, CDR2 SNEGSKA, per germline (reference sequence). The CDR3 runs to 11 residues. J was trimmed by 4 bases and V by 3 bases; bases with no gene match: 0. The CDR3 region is CSARGGYEQYF. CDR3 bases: TGCAGTGCTAGGGGGGGGTACGAGCAGTACTTC.